The clone carrying this T cell receptor (beta chain) was observed a few times. The data stem from a study of blood T cells in healthy people across ages. Every sample gave at least 5.5 micrograms of total RNA when it was extracted. Primed by a sample-barcoded 5' primer and a J-beta primer mix, a second PCR proceeded for 7 to 11 cycles. TCRdb passed the 5' RACE reads through MiXCR, listing each CDR3 protein once. This table has roughly 700,000 distinct CDR3 sequences, around 49% appearing once. The source is a woman between 55 and 75 years old in good health. Sequencing was done on a sample of blood.

CDR3 sequence reads: CASSTGQGADTQYF. The CDR3 coding sequence is TGTGCCAGCAGTACGGGACAGGGCGCAGATACGCAGTATTTT. V gene TRBV12-3 or TRBV12-4 combines with J gene TRBJ2-3, with 9 bases aligning to TRBD1. V lost 5 bases to trimming and J lost 4 bases; unmatched junction nucleotides: 4. The length of the CDR3 is 14 residues.